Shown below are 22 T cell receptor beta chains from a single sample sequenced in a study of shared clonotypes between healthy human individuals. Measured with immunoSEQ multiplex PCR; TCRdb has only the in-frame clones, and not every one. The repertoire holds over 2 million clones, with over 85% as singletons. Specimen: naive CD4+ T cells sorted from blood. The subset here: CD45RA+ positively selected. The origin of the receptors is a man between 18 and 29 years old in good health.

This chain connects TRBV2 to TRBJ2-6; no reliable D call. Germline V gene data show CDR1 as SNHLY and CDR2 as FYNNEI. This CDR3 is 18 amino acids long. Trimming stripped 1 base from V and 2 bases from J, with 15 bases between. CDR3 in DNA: TGTGCCAGCAGTGAAGGGAAACTCAATCCACCTGGGGCCAACGTCCTGACTTTC. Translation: CASSEGKLNPPGANVLTF.

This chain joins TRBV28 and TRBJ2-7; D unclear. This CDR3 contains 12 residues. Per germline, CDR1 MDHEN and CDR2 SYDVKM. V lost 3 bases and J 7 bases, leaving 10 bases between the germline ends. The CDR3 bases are TGTGCCAGCAGTTTCTCCGCGAGGGAGCAGTACTTC. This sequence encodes CASSFSAREQYF.

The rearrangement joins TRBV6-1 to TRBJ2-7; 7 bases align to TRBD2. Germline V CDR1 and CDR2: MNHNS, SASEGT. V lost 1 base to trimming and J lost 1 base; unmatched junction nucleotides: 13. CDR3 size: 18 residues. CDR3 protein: CASSEVWDYRTRSYEQYF. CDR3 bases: TGTGCCAGCAGTGAAGTTTGGGATTATAGGACTAGGTCCTACGAGCAGTACTTC.

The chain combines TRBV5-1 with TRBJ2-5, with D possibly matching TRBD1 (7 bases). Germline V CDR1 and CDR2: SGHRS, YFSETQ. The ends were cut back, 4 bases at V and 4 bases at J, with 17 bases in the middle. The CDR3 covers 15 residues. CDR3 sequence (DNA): TGCGCCAGCAGCCCGGGGGACAGTAACTTAGAGACCCAGTACTTC. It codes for CASSPGDSNLETQYF.

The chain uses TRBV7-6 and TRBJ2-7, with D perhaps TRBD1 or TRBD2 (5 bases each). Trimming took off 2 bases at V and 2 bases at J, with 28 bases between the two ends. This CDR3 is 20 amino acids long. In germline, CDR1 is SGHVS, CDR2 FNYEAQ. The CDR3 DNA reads TGTGCCAGCAGCTTACGGGCCCCCGGGACCCCTGACGACCAGACCTACGAGCAGTACTTC. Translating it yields CASSLRAPGTPDDQTYEQYF.

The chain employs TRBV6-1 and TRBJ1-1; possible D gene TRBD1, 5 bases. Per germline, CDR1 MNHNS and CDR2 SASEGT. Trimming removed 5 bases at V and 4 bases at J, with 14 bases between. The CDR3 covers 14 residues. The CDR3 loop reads CASSNGQDRTEAFF. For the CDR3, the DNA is TGTGCCAGCAGTAATGGACAAGATCGCACTGAAGCTTTCTTT.

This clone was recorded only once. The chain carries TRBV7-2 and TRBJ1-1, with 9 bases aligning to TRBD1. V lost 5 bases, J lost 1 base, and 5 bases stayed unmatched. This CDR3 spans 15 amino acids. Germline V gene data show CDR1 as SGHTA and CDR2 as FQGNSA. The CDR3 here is CASSLQGQGNTEAFF. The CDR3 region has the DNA TGTGCCAGCAGCCTCCAGGGACAGGGGAACACTGAAGCTTTCTTT.

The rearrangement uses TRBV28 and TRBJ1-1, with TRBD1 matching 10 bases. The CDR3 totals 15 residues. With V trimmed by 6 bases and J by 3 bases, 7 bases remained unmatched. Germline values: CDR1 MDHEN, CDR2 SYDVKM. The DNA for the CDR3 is TGTGCCAGCAGGGAGACAGGGGGCGGGTACACTGAAGCTTTCTTT. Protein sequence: CASRETGGGYTEAFF.

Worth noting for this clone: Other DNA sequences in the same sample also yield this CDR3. CDR3 DNA sequence: TGCGCCAGCAGCCCAGGGACTGCACTACCCTACGAGCAGTACTTC. Amino acid sequence: CASSPGTALPYEQYF. The rearrangement joins TRBV5-1 to TRBJ2-7; tentatively, D is TRBD2 (6 bases). The germline gives CDR1 SGHRS, CDR2 YFSETQ. The CDR3 runs 15 residues. V lost 4 bases and J lost 2, with 16 bases in between.

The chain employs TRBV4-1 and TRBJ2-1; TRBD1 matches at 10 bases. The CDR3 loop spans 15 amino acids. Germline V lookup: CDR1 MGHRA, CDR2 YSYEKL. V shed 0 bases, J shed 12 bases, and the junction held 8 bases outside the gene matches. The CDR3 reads CASSQDSDRGQGQFF. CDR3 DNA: TGCGCCAGCAGCCAAGATTCCGACAGGGGGCAAGGGCAGTTCTTC.

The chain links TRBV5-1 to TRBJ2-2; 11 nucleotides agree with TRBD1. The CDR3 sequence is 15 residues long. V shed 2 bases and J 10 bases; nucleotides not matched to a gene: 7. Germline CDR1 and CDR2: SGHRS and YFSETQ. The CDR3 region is CASSFSGQGAQELFF. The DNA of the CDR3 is TGCGCCAGCAGCTTTTCCGGACAGGGGGCGCAGGAGCTGTTTTTT.

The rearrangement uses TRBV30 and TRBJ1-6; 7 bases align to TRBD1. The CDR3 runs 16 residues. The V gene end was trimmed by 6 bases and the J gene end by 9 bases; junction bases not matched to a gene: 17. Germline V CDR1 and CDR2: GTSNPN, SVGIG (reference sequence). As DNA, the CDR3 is TGTGCCTGTCGCCCCTCCGGGACAGTACGGTTTTCACCCCTCCACTTT. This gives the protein CACRPSGTVRFSPLHF.

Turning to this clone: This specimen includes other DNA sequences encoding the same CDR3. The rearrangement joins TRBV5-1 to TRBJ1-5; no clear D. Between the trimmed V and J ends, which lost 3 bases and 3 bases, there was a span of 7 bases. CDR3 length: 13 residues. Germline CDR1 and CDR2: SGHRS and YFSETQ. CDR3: CASSSGANQPQHF. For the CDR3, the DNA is TGCGCCAGCAGCTCGGGAGCCAATCAGCCCCAGCATTTT.

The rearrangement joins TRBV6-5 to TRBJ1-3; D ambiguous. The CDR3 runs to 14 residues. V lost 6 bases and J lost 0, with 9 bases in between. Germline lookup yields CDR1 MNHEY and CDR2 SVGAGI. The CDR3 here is CASRLAPSGNTIYF. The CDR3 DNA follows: TGTGCCAGCAGACTTGCTCCCTCTGGAAACACCATATATTTT.

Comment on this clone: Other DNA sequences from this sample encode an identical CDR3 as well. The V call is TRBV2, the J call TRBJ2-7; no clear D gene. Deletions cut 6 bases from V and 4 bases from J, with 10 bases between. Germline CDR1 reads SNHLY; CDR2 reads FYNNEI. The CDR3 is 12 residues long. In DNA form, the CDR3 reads TGTGCCAGCAGGGGTGCCGGGTACGAGCAGTACTTC. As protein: CASRGAGYEQYF.

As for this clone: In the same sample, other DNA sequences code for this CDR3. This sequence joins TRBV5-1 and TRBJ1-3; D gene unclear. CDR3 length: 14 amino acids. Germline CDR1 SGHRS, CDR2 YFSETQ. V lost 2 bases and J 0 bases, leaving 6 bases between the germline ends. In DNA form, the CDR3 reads TGCGCCAGCAGCTTAGGAAACTCTGGAAACACCATATATTTT. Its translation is CASSLGNSGNTIYF.

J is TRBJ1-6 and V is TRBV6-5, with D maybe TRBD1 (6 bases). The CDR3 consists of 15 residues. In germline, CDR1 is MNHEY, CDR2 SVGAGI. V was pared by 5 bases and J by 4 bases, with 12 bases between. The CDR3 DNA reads TGTGCCAGCAGTCCAGGGACACCGTATAATTCACCCCTCCACTTT. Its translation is CASSPGTPYNSPLHF.

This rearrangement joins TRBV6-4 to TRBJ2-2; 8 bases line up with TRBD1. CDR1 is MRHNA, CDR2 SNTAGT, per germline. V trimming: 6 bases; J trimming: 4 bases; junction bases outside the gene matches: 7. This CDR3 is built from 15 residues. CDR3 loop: CASSAGTGATGELFF. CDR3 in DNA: TGTGCCAGCAGCGCCGGGACAGGAGCCACCGGGGAGCTGTTTTTT.

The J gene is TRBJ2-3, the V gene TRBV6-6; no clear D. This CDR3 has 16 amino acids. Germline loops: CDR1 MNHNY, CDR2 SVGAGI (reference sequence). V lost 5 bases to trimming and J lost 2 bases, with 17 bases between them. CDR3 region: CASSLIRVKFTDTQYF. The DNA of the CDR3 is TGTGCCAGCAGTCTCATCCGGGTAAAATTCACAGATACGCAGTATTTT.

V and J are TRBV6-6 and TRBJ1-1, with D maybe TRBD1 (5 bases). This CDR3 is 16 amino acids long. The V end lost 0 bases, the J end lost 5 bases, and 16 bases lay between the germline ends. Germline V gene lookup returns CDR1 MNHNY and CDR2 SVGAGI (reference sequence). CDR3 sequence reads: CASSYSIVGGETEAFF. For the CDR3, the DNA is TGTGCCAGCAGTTACTCGATAGTGGGGGGGGAAACTGAAGCTTTCTTT.

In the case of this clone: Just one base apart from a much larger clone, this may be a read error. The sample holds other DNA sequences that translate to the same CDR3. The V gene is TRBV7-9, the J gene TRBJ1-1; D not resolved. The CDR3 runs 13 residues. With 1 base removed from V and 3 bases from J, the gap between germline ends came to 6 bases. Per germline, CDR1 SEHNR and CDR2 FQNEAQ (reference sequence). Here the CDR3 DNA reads TGTGCCAGCAGCTTAGTTGGGGACACTGAAGCTTTCTTT. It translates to CASSLVGDTEAFF.

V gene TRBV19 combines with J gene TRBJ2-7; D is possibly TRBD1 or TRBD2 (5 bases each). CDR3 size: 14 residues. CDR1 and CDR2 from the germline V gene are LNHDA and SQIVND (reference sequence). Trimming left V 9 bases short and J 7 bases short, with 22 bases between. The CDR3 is CASAFGTSEREQYF. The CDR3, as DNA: TGTGCCAGCGCGTTCGGGACGTCCGAGAGGGAGCAGTACTTC.